This T cell receptor (beta chain) was captured by sequencing in a study of blood T cell repertoires in COVID-19. Sequenced by immunoSEQ multiplex PCR; TCRdb stores in-frame clones only, minus some. The sample lists about 130,000 clones, roughly 80% occurring once. V lost 4 bases and J lost 0; bases outside the gene matches: 2. The germline gives CDR1 MDHEN, CDR2 SYDVKM. The CDR3 length is 15 residues. The clonotype comes from a woman aged 70-85 years with COVID-19, enrolled during active disease. The specimen was peripheral blood. This chain connects TRBV28 to TRBJ2-7, with TRBD1 matching over 11 bases. In DNA form, the CDR3 reads TGTGCCAGCAGTTCCGGGACAGGGGGCTCCTACGAGCAGTACTTC. Translating gives CASSSGTGGSYEQYF.